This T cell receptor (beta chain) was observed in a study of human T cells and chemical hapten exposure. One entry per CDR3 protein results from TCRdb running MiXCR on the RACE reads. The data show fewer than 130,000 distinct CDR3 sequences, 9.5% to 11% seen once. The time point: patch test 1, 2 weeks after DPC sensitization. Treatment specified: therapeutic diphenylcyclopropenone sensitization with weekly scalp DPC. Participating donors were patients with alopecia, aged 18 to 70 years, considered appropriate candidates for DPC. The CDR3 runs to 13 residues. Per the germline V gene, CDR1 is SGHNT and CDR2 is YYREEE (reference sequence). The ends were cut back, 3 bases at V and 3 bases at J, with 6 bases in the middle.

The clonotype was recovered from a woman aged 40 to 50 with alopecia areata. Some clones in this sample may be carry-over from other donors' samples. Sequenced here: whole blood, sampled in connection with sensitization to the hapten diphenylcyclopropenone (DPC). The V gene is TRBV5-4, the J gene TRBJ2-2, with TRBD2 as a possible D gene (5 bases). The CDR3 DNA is TGTGCCAGCAGCTATAGCGACACCGGGGAGCTGTTTTTT. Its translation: CASSYSDTGELFF.